The 25 T cell receptor beta chains given below trace back to one sample, sequenced in a study of T cell changes during pregnancy in multiple sclerosis. Only in-frame clones appear in the TCRdb table, and some are missing; sequencing was by immunoSEQ multiplex PCR. This repertoire shows 57,000 or so clones, approximately 90% found once; its top ten account for 1% to 1.5%. The material was peripheral blood, obtained in the second trimester of pregnancy. These TCRs come from a female donor with multiple sclerosis, enrolled in a pregnancy study.

V is TRBV2 and J is TRBJ2-5; 7 nucleotides agree with TRBD2. V gave up 4 bases and J gave up 7 bases; unmatched junction bases: 6. This CDR3 is 13 amino acids long. Per the germline V gene, CDR1 is SNHLY and CDR2 is FYNNEI. This CDR3 reads CASSGEGRGTQYF. CDR3 coding DNA: TGTGCCAGCAGTGGGGAAGGGAGGGGGACCCAGTACTTC. Based on the CDR3 plus reference TRBV2 and TRBJ2-5, the full variable domain is EPEVTQTPSHQVTQMGQEVILRCVPISNHLYFYWYRQILGQKVEFLVSFYNNEISEKSEIFDDQFSVERPDGSNFTLKIRSTKLEDSAMYFCASSGEGRGTQYFGPGTRLLVL.

The CDR3 nucleotides are TGTGCCAGCAGCCCCGCGGGGGGACGAGTCTATGGCTACACCTTC. Protein: CASSPAGGRVYGYTF. The chain uses TRBV7-2 and TRBJ1-2, with TRBD1 as a possible D gene (5 bases). Looked up from germline, CDR1 is SGHTA and CDR2 is FQGNSA. The length of the CDR3 is 15 residues. Trimming removed 5 bases at V and 4 bases at J, with 17 bases between.

V gene TRBV19 combines with J gene TRBJ1-3; D uncertain. V shed 2 bases and J shed 8 bases, with 7 bases lying between them. The CDR3 is 12 residues long. Germline CDR1 is LNHDA and CDR2 is SQIVND (reference sequence). The CDR3: CASSISGYTIYF. The CDR3 region has the DNA TGTGCCAGTAGTATATCGGGGTACACCATATATTTT. Together with reference TRBV19 and TRBJ1-3, the CDR3 gives the full variable domain: DGGITQSPKYLFRKEGQNVTLSCEQNLNHDAMYWYRQDPGQGLRLIYYSQIVNDFQKGDIAEGYSVSREKKESFPLTVTSAQKNPTAFYLCASSISGYTIYFGEGSWLTVV.

The chain employs TRBV2 and TRBJ1-6; no clear D. CDR3 length equals 15 residues. The V end lost 3 bases, the J end lost 5 bases, and 11 bases lay between the germline ends. CDR1 is SNHLY, CDR2 FYNNEI, per germline. The CDR3 sequence is CASSDRIGNNSPLHF. CDR3 bases: TGTGCCAGCAGTGACAGGATTGGAAATAATTCACCCCTCCACTTT.

The V gene is TRBV4-3, the J gene TRBJ1-6; no definite D call. Germline V gene lookup returns CDR1 LGHNA and CDR2 YSLEER. The V gene lost 2 bases and the J gene lost 10 bases, with 15 bases spanning the gap. This CDR3 has 15 residues. CDR3 residues: CASSQRSGVESPLHF. DNA for the CDR3: TGCGCCAGCAGCCAAAGGTCCGGAGTTGAATCACCCCTCCACTTT.

The V gene is TRBV5-1, the J gene TRBJ1-2; the D is unclear. The CDR3 has 12 amino acids. Trimming stripped 7 bases from V and 3 bases from J, with 10 bases between. Germline V gene lookup returns CDR1 SGHRS and CDR2 YFSETQ. CDR3 loop: CASASRDYGYTF. The CDR3, as DNA: TGCGCCAGCGCCTCTCGGGACTATGGCTACACCTTC.

The V gene is TRBV18, the J gene TRBJ1-1; TRBD1 is a possible D gene (6 bases). V was pared by 3 bases and J by 4 bases, with 9 bases between. Per germline, CDR1 KGHSH and CDR2 LQKENI. The CDR3 has 13 amino acids. The CDR3 protein is CASSPGASTEAFF. CDR3 DNA sequence: TGTGCCAGCTCACCGGGGGCTAGCACTGAAGCTTTCTTT.

The chain couples TRBV5-8 to TRBJ1-5; tentative D call: TRBD1 (5 bases). Germline lookup yields CDR1 SGHTS and CDR2 YDEGEE. V dropped 5 bases and J dropped 7 bases, with 16 bases sitting between them. The length of the CDR3 is 14 residues. CDR3 DNA: TGTGCCAGCAGTATGGTCGGGGGGTACCAGCCCCAGCATTTT. Translation: CASSMVGGYQPQHF.

The chain joins TRBV5-1 to TRBJ2-3, with D tentatively TRBD1 (6 bases). Trimming took 2 bases from V and 1 from J, leaving 8 bases between them. The length of the CDR3 is 14 residues. CDR1 and CDR2 from the germline V gene are SGHRS and YFSETQ. The CDR3 loop is CASSLQGGTDTQYF. The CDR3 DNA sequence: TGCGCCAGCAGCTTACAGGGTGGCACAGATACGCAGTATTTT.

The rearrangement links TRBV12-5 to TRBJ2-2, with D possibly TRBD1 on 5 matching bases. The CDR3 is made up of 13 amino acids. Deletions cut 3 bases from V and 5 bases from J, with 7 bases between. Germline V gene data show CDR1 as LGHNT and CDR2 as FRNRAP. The CDR3 is CASGFRDTGELFF. The CDR3 nucleotides read TGTGCTAGTGGTTTCAGGGATACCGGGGAGCTGTTTTTT. Variable domain in full (rest from reference TRBV12-5 and TRBJ2-2): DARVTQTPRHKVTEMGQEVTMRCQPILGHNTVFWYRQTMMQGLELLAYFRNRAPLDDSGMPKDRFSAEMPDATLATLKIQPSEPRDSAVYFCASGFRDTGELFFGEGSRLTVL.

This rearrangement joins TRBV5-1 to TRBJ2-7, with TRBD1 matching 10 bases. Germline V gives CDR1 SGHRS, CDR2 YFSETQ. This CDR3 contains 14 residues. J gave up 6 bases and V 0 bases, and 3 bases lay outside the gene matches. The DNA of the CDR3 is TGCGCCAGCAGCTTGGGGACAGGGGGGGTCGAGCAGTACTTC. As protein: CASSLGTGGVEQYF.

V usage is TRBV18 and J usage is TRBJ1-5, with D unresolved. This CDR3 is built from 15 residues. V was clipped by 3 bases and J by 3 bases, with 12 bases between them. Germline CDR1 reads KGHSH; CDR2 reads LQKENI. CDR3 loop: CASSPFSAPNQPQHF. As DNA, the CDR3 is TGTGCCAGCTCACCTTTCAGTGCCCCCAATCAGCCCCAGCATTTT.

The chain carries TRBV6-6 and TRBJ2-3; D not resolved. Germline V gene sequence: CDR1 MNHNY, CDR2 SVGAGI (reference sequence). V lost 2 bases and J 0 bases, leaving 9 bases between the germline ends. The CDR3 runs 15 residues. The CDR3 DNA reads as TGTGCCAGCAGTTACCGGAGTGTTAGCACAGATACGCAGTATTTT. Translating gives CASSYRSVSTDTQYF.

This clone was detected once. This chain joins TRBV5-1 and TRBJ2-5; the D gene is possibly TRBD1 (5 bases). This CDR3 is built from 16 residues. Germline CDR1 and CDR2: SGHRS and YFSETQ. Trimming removed 4 bases from V and 2 bases from J, with 18 bases in between. CDR3 nucleotide sequence: TGCGCCAGCAGCCCCAACAGGTGGGGATCACAAGAGACCCAGTACTTC. Translating gives CASSPNRWGSQETQYF.

The chain is built from TRBV7-2 and TRBJ1-5; D is possibly TRBD1 (5 bases). From germline, CDR1 is SGHTA and CDR2 FQGNSA. Trimming took 4 bases from V and 7 from J, leaving 14 bases between them. This CDR3 comprises 14 residues. For the CDR3, the DNA is TGTGCCAGCAGCTCGGGGGGAGTACAGCAGCCCCAGCATTTT. Protein product: CASSSGGVQQPQHF.

The rearrangement links TRBV10-2 to TRBJ1-1; possible D gene TRBD1, 6 bases. Trimming left V 8 bases short and J 5 bases short, with 12 bases between. Germline CDR1 is WSHSY and CDR2 is SAAADI. CDR3 length: 12 amino acids. CDR3 residues: CASSGVRTEAFF. CDR3 nucleotides: TGCGCCAGCTCAGGGGTGAGAACTGAAGCTTTCTTT.

V and J are TRBV7-2 and TRBJ1-1, with a weak D call TRBD1 (5 bases). V shed 2 bases and J shed 1 base, with 5 bases lying between them. CDR3 length equals 13 residues. In germline, CDR1 is SGHTA, CDR2 FQGNSA. In nucleotides, the CDR3 is TGTGCCAGCAGCTTACAGGGGAACACTGAAGCTTTCTTT. It specifies CASSLQGNTEAFF.

This rearrangement joins TRBV5-4 to TRBJ1-4, with 8 bases aligning to TRBD1. From germline, CDR1 is SGHNT and CDR2 YYREEE (reference sequence). V dropped 4 bases and J dropped 8; count of bases not matched to a gene: 4. This CDR3 is 13 amino acids long. The CDR3 sequence: CASSVGQAEKLFF. The CDR3 nucleotides are TGTGCCAGCAGCGTGGGACAGGCCGAAAAACTGTTTTTT.

This clone was seen a single time. The chain joins TRBV29-1 to TRBJ1-1, with 8 bases aligning to TRBD1. After removal of 6 bases from V and 3 bases from J, the junction contained 12 bases not matched to a gene. This CDR3 has 15 amino acids. Germline lookup yields CDR1 SQVTM and CDR2 ANQGSEA. The CDR3 DNA is TGCAGCGTCCGACAGGGGTGGGGAATGGACACTGAAGCTTTCTTT. Protein product: CSVRQGWGMDTEAFF.

The genes are TRBV7-2 and TRBJ2-7; 8 bases agree with TRBD1. CDR3 length: 14 amino acids. The V gene end was trimmed by 1 base and the J gene end by 3 bases; junction bases not matched to a gene: 2. Looked up from germline, CDR1 is SGHTA and CDR2 is FQGNSA. Here the CDR3 DNA reads TGTGCCAGCAGCTTAGACAGGGGGGACTACGAGCAGTACTTC. It yields the protein CASSLDRGDYEQYF.

J is TRBJ1-1 and V is TRBV5-1; TRBD1 agrees at 9 bases. The V gene end was trimmed by 6 bases and the J gene end by 0 bases; junction bases not matched to a gene: 9. From germline, CDR1 is SGHRS and CDR2 YFSETQ. The CDR3 totals 16 residues. This CDR3 is CASTLTGGLMNTEAFF. The CDR3 DNA follows: TGCGCCAGCACGCTAACAGGGGGCTTGATGAACACTGAAGCTTTCTTT.

The rearrangement links TRBV28 to TRBJ2-7; a possible D gene is TRBD1 (7 bases). CDR1 and CDR2 from the germline V gene are MDHEN and SYDVKM. The V and J ends lost 3 bases and 0 bases respectively, with 12 bases between them. The CDR3 runs 15 residues. The CDR3, as DNA: TGTGCCAGCAGTTTTGGCGGGGACAGCTCCTACGAGCAGTACTTC. This encodes CASSFGGDSSYEQYF.

Here the CDR3 reads CSAYQGGNGYTF. Here the CDR3 DNA reads TGCAGCGCATATCAGGGGGGAAATGGCTACACCTTC. The J gene is TRBJ1-2, the V gene TRBV29-1, with TRBD1 identical over 7 bases. The CDR3 spans 12 residues. Germline CDR1 reads SQVTM; CDR2 reads ANQGSEA. Trimming removed 7 bases from V and 6 bases from J; junction bases left unmatched: 8.

The CDR3 region is CASSEDGTGYGNTEAFF. The CDR3 nucleotides read TGTGCCAGCAGTGAAGATGGGACAGGGTATGGGAACACTGAAGCTTTCTTT. This rearrangement joins TRBV2 to TRBJ1-1; 9 bases match TRBD1. The V gene's germline CDR1 is SNHLY and CDR2 FYNNEI. J gave up 1 base and V 1 base, and 7 bases lay outside the gene matches. The CDR3 loop spans 17 amino acids.

This chain joins TRBV5-5 and TRBJ1-1; TRBD1 matches 7 bases. V was pared by 0 bases and J by 4 bases, with 3 bases of the junction left unmatched. CDR1 is SGHKS, CDR2 YYEKEE, per germline (reference sequence). CDR3 length equals 14 residues. CDR3 residues: CASSLARGPTEAFF. The CDR3 DNA is TGTGCCAGCAGCTTGGCTAGGGGGCCCACTGAAGCTTTCTTT.